This T cell receptor (beta chain) was retrieved from a study of CD8+ T cells in alopecia areata. About the study: Oral tofacitinib (5 to 10 mg twice daily) was administered to treated patients.

Extraction and reverse transcription of RNA yielded cDNA as the sequencing template. Sequencing was performed with immunoSEQ multiplex PCR; in TCRdb, only in-frame clones are kept and a portion is missing. The sample consists of under 150,000 clones, approximately 85% of them appearing once. Worth noting for this clone: The antigen is undetermined.

The study's findings and limits: Lesional scalp exceeded normal scalp in clonality, especially in alopecia totalis/universalis.

The CDR3 covers 17 residues. Germline CDR1 SGHTA, CDR2 FQGNSA. V was cut by 0 bases and J by 1 base, with 15 bases left in between. Treatment meaning: oral pan-JAK inhibitor, 5-10 mg twice daily. This sequence originates from a human donor with alopecia areata. Sequencing used CD8+ T cells sorted from blood, obtained at week 4, from a patient treated with tofacitinib. The V gene is TRBV7-2, the J gene TRBJ1-1; D gene ambiguous. CDR3 loop: CASSLASAWAPNTEAFF. In DNA form, the CDR3 reads TGTGCCAGCAGCTTAGCCTCTGCATGGGCGCCGAACACTGAAGCTTTCTTT.